The next 13 T cell receptor beta chains were all read from a single sample in a study of cytomegalovirus exposure and HLA in healthy donors. Assay used: immunoSEQ multiplex PCR; TCRdb lists only in-frame clones, some missing. This table has approximately 170,000 clones, 85% appearing once. What was sequenced was PBMCs. These receptors all come from a man aged 18-30 years in good health and CMV-seropositive.

The gene calls are TRBV28 and TRBJ2-7; D possibly corresponds to TRBD1 (5 bases). The CDR3 is 13 residues long. CDR1 and CDR2 from the germline V gene are MDHEN and SYDVKM. V shed 3 bases and J shed 5 bases, with 11 bases lying between them. The CDR3 is CASSFRDRDEQYF. In DNA form, the CDR3 reads TGTGCCAGCAGTTTCAGGGATAGGGACGAGCAGTACTTC.

The J gene is TRBJ1-1, the V gene TRBV7-9, with D possibly matching TRBD1 (5 bases). The germline CDR1 and CDR2 sequences are SEHNR and FQNEAQ (reference sequence). Trimming cost V 1 base and J 1 base, with 13 bases left between them. The CDR3 has 16 residues. CDR3 sequence: CASSLGMGQGNTEAFF. Here the CDR3 DNA reads TGTGCCAGCAGCTTAGGTATGGGGCAGGGGAACACTGAAGCTTTCTTT.

This chain links TRBV30 with TRBJ2-1, with 8 positions matching TRBD1. V was pared by 0 bases and J by 4 bases, with 2 bases of the junction left unmatched. CDR3 length: 14 amino acids. The germline gives CDR1 GTSNPN, CDR2 SVGIG (reference sequence). The CDR3 here is CAWSVQGVYNEQFF. The CDR3 bases are TGTGCCTGGAGTGTACAGGGGGTATACAATGAGCAGTTCTTC.

The J gene is TRBJ1-2, the V gene TRBV27; no firm D call. Trimming left V 5 bases short and J 0 bases short, with 7 bases between. CDR3 length: 13 amino acids. The germline V gene has CDR1 MNHEY and CDR2 SMNVEV (reference sequence). CDR3 sequence (DNA): TGTGCCAGCAGTCTCACTCCTAACTATGGCTACACCTTC. Its protein product is CASSLTPNYGYTF.

The gene calls are TRBV11-1 and TRBJ2-3; 14 bases fit TRBD2. The germline V gene has CDR1 SGHAT and CDR2 FQDESV (reference sequence). This CDR3 comprises 17 residues. V shed 5 bases, J shed 4 bases, and the junction held 8 bases outside the gene matches. This CDR3 is CASSTGTSGGYSDTQYF. CDR3 bases: TGTGCCAGCAGCACCGGGACTAGCGGGGGTTACTCAGATACGCAGTATTTT.

This clone was seen just once. The rearrangement joins TRBV28 to TRBJ2-1; 10 bases are shared with TRBD2. With 4 bases clipped from V and 3 bases from J, the junction kept 9 bases outside the gene matches. Germline V CDR1 and CDR2: MDHEN, SYDVKM. This CDR3 is built from 17 residues. The CDR3 region has the DNA TGTGCCAGCAGTTCCGACCAACTAGCGGGGTACTACAATGAGCAGTTCTTC. Translated, it gives CASSSDQLAGYYNEQFF.

V usage is TRBV4-1 and J usage is TRBJ2-7; D may be TRBD1 (5 bases). Germline CDR1 MGHRA, CDR2 YSYEKL. This CDR3 contains 17 residues. Between the trimmed V and J ends, which lost 2 bases and 0 bases, there was a span of 17 bases. The CDR3 DNA is TGCGCCAGCAGCCAACCGCTTAGGGGCGAATTCTCCTACGAGCAGTACTTC. This codes for CASSQPLRGEFSYEQYF.

This rearrangement joins TRBV15 to TRBJ2-2; tentatively, D is TRBD2 (5 bases). The CDR3 sequence is 15 residues long. Per germline, CDR1 LNHNV and CDR2 YYDKDF (reference sequence). V lost 0 bases and J 3 bases, leaving 8 bases between the germline ends. The CDR3 is CATSRDVGDTGELFF. The CDR3 bases are TGTGCCACCAGCAGAGACGTGGGAGACACCGGGGAGCTGTTTTTT.

V gene TRBV2 combines with J gene TRBJ2-3; D gene unclear. V shed 5 bases and J shed 3 bases, with 3 bases lying between them. The CDR3 has 11 amino acids. Looked up from germline, CDR1 is SNHLY and CDR2 is FYNNEI. The CDR3 loop reads CASSSTDTQYF. The DNA for the CDR3 is TGTGCCAGCAGTTCTACAGATACGCAGTATTTT.

This clone was recorded only once. The rearrangement uses TRBV9 and TRBJ2-7; tentative D call: TRBD2 (6 bases). This CDR3 spans 14 amino acids. The V gene's germline CDR1 is SGDLS and CDR2 YYNGEE. Trimming shortened V by 6 bases and J by 2 bases, and 15 bases separated the two germline ends. CDR3 DNA: TGTGCCAGCACCCCGCGGGACCAGCCCTACGAGCAGTACTTC. Amino acid sequence: CASTPRDQPYEQYF.

V is TRBV29-1 and J is TRBJ2-6; TRBD2 might be the D (7 bases). The V and J ends lost 6 bases and 2 bases respectively, with 17 bases between them. CDR1 and CDR2 from the germline V gene are SQVTM and ANQGSEA. The CDR3 sequence is 16 residues long. The CDR3 reads CSVLGGVRAGANVLTF. The CDR3 DNA sequence: TGCAGCGTCCTAGGGGGGGTACGGGCTGGGGCCAACGTCCTGACTTTC. The entire variable domain, with the rest obtained from reference TRBV29-1 and TRBJ2-6, is as follows: SAVISQKPSRDICQRGTSLTIQCQVDSQVTMMFWYRQQPGQSLTLIATANQGSEATYESGFVIDKFPISRPNLTFSTLTVSNMSPEDSSIYLCSVLGGVRAGANVLTFGAGSRLTVL.

The rearrangement links TRBV6-5 to TRBJ2-1; 8 bases align to TRBD1. Germline CDR1 and CDR2: MNHEY and SVGAGI. Trimming cost V 6 bases and J 8 bases; bases outside gene matches: 3. The length of the CDR3 is 12 residues. CDR3 sequence reads: CASSSTGDEQFF. For the CDR3, the DNA is TGTGCCAGCAGCTCGACAGGGGATGAGCAGTTCTTC.

The rearrangement links TRBV28 to TRBJ1-4; no definite D call. CDR3 size: 13 residues. The germline V and J ends were trimmed by 6 bases and 7 bases, with 12 bases remaining between them. Looked up from germline, CDR1 is MDHEN and CDR2 is SYDVKM. The CDR3 DNA is TGTGCCAGCAGCCCTACTAGGATTGAAAAACTGTTTTTT. Translation: CASSPTRIEKLFF.